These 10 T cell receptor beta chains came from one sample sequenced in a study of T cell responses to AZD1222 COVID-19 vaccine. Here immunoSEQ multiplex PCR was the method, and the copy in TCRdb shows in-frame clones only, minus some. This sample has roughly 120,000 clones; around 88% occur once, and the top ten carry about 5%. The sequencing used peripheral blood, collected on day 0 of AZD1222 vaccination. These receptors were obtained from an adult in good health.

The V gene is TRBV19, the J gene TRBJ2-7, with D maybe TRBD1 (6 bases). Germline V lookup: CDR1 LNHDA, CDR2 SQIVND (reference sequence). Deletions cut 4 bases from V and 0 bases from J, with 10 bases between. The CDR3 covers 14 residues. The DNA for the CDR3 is TGTGCCAGTAGTAGACAGGCGTCCTCCTACGAGCAGTACTTC. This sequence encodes CASSRQASSYEQYF.

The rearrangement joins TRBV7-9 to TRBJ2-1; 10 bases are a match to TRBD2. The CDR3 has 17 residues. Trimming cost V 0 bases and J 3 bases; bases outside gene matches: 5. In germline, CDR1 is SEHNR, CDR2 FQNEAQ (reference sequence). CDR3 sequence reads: CASSLAEVAGGYNEQFF. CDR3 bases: TGTGCCAGCAGCTTAGCGGAAGTAGCGGGGGGCTACAATGAGCAGTTCTTC.

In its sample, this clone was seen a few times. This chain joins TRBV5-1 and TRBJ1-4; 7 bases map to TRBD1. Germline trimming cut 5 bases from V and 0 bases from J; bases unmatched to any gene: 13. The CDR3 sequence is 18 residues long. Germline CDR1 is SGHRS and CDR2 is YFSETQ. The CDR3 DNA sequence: TGCGCCAGCAGGTTCAGGACAGGACTTTTTGCAACTAATGAAAAACTGTTTTTT. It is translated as CASRFRTGLFATNEKLFF. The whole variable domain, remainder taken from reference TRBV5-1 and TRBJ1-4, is KAGVTQTPRYLIKTRGQQVTLSCSPISGHRSVSWYQQTPGQGLQFLFEYFSETQRNKGNFPGRFSGRQFSNSRSEMNVSTLELGDSALYLCASRFRTGLFATNEKLFFGSGTQLSVL.

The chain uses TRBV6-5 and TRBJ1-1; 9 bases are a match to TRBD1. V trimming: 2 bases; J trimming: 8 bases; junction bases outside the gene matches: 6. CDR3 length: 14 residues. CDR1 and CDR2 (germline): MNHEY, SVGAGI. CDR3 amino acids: CASSYGTGGQEAFF. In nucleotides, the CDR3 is TGTGCCAGCAGTTACGGTACAGGGGGCCAAGAAGCTTTCTTT.

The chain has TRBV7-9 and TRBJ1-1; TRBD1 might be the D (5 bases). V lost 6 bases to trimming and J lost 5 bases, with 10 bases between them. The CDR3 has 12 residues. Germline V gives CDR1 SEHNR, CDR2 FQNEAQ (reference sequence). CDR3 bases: TGTGCCAGCAGTCAGGGAGATACTGAAGCTTTCTTT. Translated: CASSQGDTEAFF.

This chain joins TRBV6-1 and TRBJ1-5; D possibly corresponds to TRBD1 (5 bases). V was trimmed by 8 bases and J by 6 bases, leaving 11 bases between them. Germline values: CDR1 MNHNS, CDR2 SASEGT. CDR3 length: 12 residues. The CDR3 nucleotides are TGTGCCAGCTGCAGGGAAAGTCAGCCCCAGCATTTT. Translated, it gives CASCRESQPQHF.

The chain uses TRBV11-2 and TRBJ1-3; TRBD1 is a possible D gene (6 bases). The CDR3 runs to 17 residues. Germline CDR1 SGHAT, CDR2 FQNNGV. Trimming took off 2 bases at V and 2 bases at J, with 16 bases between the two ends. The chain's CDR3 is CASSLRMNPGAGNTIYF. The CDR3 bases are TGTGCCAGCAGCTTAAGGATGAACCCAGGGGCTGGAAACACCATATATTTT.

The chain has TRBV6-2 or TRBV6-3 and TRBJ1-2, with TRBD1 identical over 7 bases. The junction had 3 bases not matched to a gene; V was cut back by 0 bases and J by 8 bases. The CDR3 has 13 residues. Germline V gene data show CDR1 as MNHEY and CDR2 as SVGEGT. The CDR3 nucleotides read TGTGCCAGCAGTTACTCGACAGGGACGGGCTACACCTTC. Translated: CASSYSTGTGYTF.

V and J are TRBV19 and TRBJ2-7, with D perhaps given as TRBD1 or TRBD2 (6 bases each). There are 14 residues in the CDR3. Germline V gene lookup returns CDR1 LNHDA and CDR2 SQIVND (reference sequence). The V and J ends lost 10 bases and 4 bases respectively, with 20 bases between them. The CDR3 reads CATSLGGPTYEQYF. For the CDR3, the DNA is TGTGCCACTTCTCTGGGGGGCCCTACTTACGAGCAGTACTTC.

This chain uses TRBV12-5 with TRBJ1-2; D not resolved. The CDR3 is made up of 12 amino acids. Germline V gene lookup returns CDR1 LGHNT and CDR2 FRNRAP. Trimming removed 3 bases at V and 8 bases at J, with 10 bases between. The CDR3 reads CASGLEGYGYTF. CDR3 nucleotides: TGTGCTAGTGGTTTAGAGGGTTACGGCTACACCTTC.